This T cell receptor (beta chain) is drawn from a study of identical twins. Regarding the study as a whole: Beta out-of-frame twin sharing showed a weaker excess. Fewer insertions characterized abundant cord blood beta clonotypes, whereas memory repertoires showed none. There was more out-of-frame TCR alpha sharing in monozygotic twins than models estimated.

This clonotype was picked up a small number of times. The antigen is not known. Unique molecular identifiers were present on the cDNA, which also gained a universal primer site by template switching. TCRdb independently ran MiXCR on the 5' RACE reads; one entry per CDR3 protein. The table lists about 720,000 distinct CDR3 sequences, under 9% of them singletons. The same sample was also studied in work on yellow fever vaccine responses in identical twins.

Sequencing was carried out using PBMCs. The sequence came from a woman younger than 35 in good health.

DNA of the CDR3: TGTGCCACCCTTCAACAGGGCTCCTACGAGCAGTACTTC. Translating it yields CATLQQGSYEQYF. The rearrangement links TRBV15 to TRBJ2-7; D is possibly TRBD1 (6 bases). Trimming left V 8 bases short and J 0 bases short, with 11 bases between. The CDR3 is made up of 13 amino acids. Germline V gene sequence: CDR1 LNHNV, CDR2 YYDKDF (reference sequence). The complete variable domain, with remaining parts taken from reference TRBV15 and TRBJ2-7, reads DAMVIQNPRYQVTQFGKPVTLSCSQTLNHNVMYWYQQKSSQAPKLLFHYYDKDFNNEADTPDNFQSRRPNTSFCFLDIRSPGLGDTAMYLCATLQQGSYEQYFGPGTRLTVT.